Following are 15 T cell receptor beta chains from one sample sequenced in a study of shared clonotypes between healthy human individuals. Sequenced by immunoSEQ multiplex PCR; TCRdb stores in-frame clones only, minus some. Among roughly 1.5 million clones, 95% to 99% were seen once, and the ten largest hold roughly 0.45%. Sequenced input: naive CD4+ T cells sorted from blood. Subset: CD45RA+ positively selected. Receptors originate from a young man in good health.

J is TRBJ2-7 and V is TRBV11-2, with D uncertain. The germline V gene encodes CDR1 SGHAT and CDR2 FQNNGV. The CDR3 runs 16 residues. The V end was cut by 3 bases, the J end by 3 bases, with 18 bases between. In nucleotides, the CDR3 is TGTGCCAGCAGCTTCCACCCGGAACAATTGATCTACGAGCAGTACTTC. Translated: CASSFHPEQLIYEQYF.

This chain links TRBV28 with TRBJ2-1; 11 nucleotides align to TRBD2. This CDR3 is 18 amino acids long. V was clipped by 1 base and J by 9 bases; unmatched bases: 14. Germline V gene sequence: CDR1 MDHEN, CDR2 SYDVKM. This CDR3 reads CASSLFVGGLAGVSEQFF. The CDR3 DNA follows: TGTGCCAGCAGTTTATTTGTTGGCGGACTAGCGGGCGTTAGTGAGCAGTTCTTC.

The chain is built from TRBV29-1 and TRBJ2-5; 11 nucleotides agree with TRBD1. The germline CDR1 and CDR2 sequences are SQVTM and ANQGSEA. The V and J ends lost 2 bases and 6 bases, in that order; junction bases with no gene match: 8. This CDR3 is 15 amino acids long. The CDR3 DNA is TGCAGCGTTGAAATACCGGGACAGGGGGTAAAGACCCAGTACTTC. It is translated as CSVEIPGQGVKTQYF.

The V gene is TRBV10-3, the J gene TRBJ2-7; D may be TRBD1 or TRBD2 (5 bases each). In germline, CDR1 is ENHRY, CDR2 SYGVKD. The CDR3 length is 15 residues. Trimming stripped 0 bases from V and 2 bases from J, with 11 bases between. CDR3: CAISESGTGTYEQYF. The CDR3 DNA reads TGTGCCATCAGTGAGTCCGGGACGGGGACCTACGAGCAGTACTTC.

This chain joins TRBV5-1 and TRBJ2-3, with TRBD1 identical over 9 bases. V shed 4 bases and J 2 bases; nucleotides not matched to a gene: 5. Germline CDR1 is SGHRS and CDR2 is YFSETQ. The CDR3 covers 15 residues. CDR3 region: CASSRGDRDTDTQYF. In nucleotides, the CDR3 is TGCGCCAGCAGCCGGGGGGACAGGGACACAGATACGCAGTATTTT.

This chain links TRBV19 with TRBJ2-5; 12 bases match TRBD2. In germline, CDR1 is LNHDA, CDR2 SQIVND (reference sequence). V shed 3 bases and J 5 bases; nucleotides not matched to a gene: 13. The CDR3 has 18 residues. CDR3 protein: CASSIGLAGTPRGETQYF. As DNA, the CDR3 is TGTGCCAGTAGTATCGGACTAGCGGGGACCCCCCGGGGTGAGACCCAGTACTTC.

The genes are TRBV27 and TRBJ1-2, with D possibly being TRBD1 (5 bases). The germline V and J ends were trimmed by 2 bases and 6 bases, with 13 bases remaining between them. Looked up from germline, CDR1 is MNHEY and CDR2 is SMNVEV (reference sequence). The CDR3 loop spans 14 amino acids. The CDR3 DNA follows: TGTGCCAGCAGTTTACAGGGAAAGTGGAATGGCTACACCTTC. This encodes CASSLQGKWNGYTF.

The chain is built from TRBV27 and TRBJ1-2; possibly TRBD1 for D (5 bases). The germline V gene encodes CDR1 MNHEY and CDR2 SMNVEV (reference sequence). Trimming removed 4 bases at V and 8 bases at J, with 20 bases between. The CDR3 runs 15 residues. The CDR3 reads CASSSLLVQGSGYTF. Here the CDR3 DNA reads TGTGCCAGCAGTTCACTACTCGTCCAGGGTAGCGGCTACACCTTC.

This chain connects TRBV5-8 to TRBJ2-7; D not resolved. Germline lookup yields CDR1 SGHTS and CDR2 YDEGEE. Trimming stripped 4 bases from V and 2 bases from J, with 10 bases between. The CDR3 length is 13 residues. CDR3 DNA sequence: TGTGCCAGCAGCCGACGAAATACCTACGAGCAGTACTTC. Translated, it gives CASSRRNTYEQYF.

This chain uses TRBV7-2 with TRBJ1-1, with D tentatively TRBD1 (5 bases). The CDR3 has 14 amino acids. Trimming took 4 bases from V and 3 from J, leaving 12 bases between them. Germline V gene lookup returns CDR1 SGHTA and CDR2 FQGNSA. DNA for the CDR3: TGTGCCAGCAGCTCTTCGGCAGGGCACACTGAAGCTTTCTTT. Protein sequence: CASSSSAGHTEAFF. Together with reference TRBV7-2 and TRBJ1-1, the CDR3 gives the full variable domain: GAGVSQSPSNKVTEKGKDVELRCDPISGHTALYWYRQSLGQGLEFLIYFQGNSAPDKSGLPSDRFSAERTGGSVSTLTIQRTQQEDSAVYLCASSSSAGHTEAFFGQGTRLTVV.

This clone was observed a handful of times. J is TRBJ1-5 and V is TRBV2; the D gene is possibly TRBD1 (6 bases). The CDR3 contains 13 residues. The V end was cut by 7 bases, the J end by 3 bases, with 10 bases between. Germline CDR1 reads SNHLY; CDR2 reads FYNNEI. CDR3 protein: CASKGTFNQPQHF. Here the CDR3 DNA reads TGTGCCAGCAAAGGGACATTCAATCAGCCCCAGCATTTT.

The chain joins TRBV12-5 to TRBJ1-1; D not certain. The CDR3 loop spans 13 amino acids. Trimming shortened V by 3 bases and J by 5 bases, and 10 bases separated the two germline ends. The germline V gene encodes CDR1 LGHNT and CDR2 FRNRAP. CDR3 sequence (DNA): TGTGCTAGTGGTTTATTAGGGAGGACTGAAGCTTTCTTT. Its translation: CASGLLGRTEAFF.

J is TRBJ2-3 and V is TRBV11-2; 8 positions agree with TRBD2. The J segment lost 3 bases and the V segment lost 7 bases, leaving 9 bases of the junction unmatched. This CDR3 has 15 amino acids. Germline CDR1 and CDR2: SGHAT and FQNNGV. This CDR3 is CASNSAGVSTDTQYF. The CDR3 DNA sequence: TGTGCCAGCAACTCAGCGGGAGTTTCGACAGATACGCAGTATTTT.

The chain couples TRBV5-4 to TRBJ2-7; 10 bases agree with TRBD1. Germline V gene lookup returns CDR1 SGHNT and CDR2 YYREEE (reference sequence). The V gene end was trimmed by 5 bases and the J gene end by 9 bases; junction bases not matched to a gene: 11. CDR3 size: 14 residues. The CDR3 nucleotides are TGTGCCAGCAGTTCCGGGACAGGGGTCTCCTGGCAGTACTTC. This encodes CASSSGTGVSWQYF.

The rearrangement links TRBV25-1 to TRBJ2-3, with D unresolved. Germline CDR1 reads MGHDK; CDR2 reads SYGVNS. V lost 6 bases and J lost 6, with 13 bases in between. The CDR3 sequence is 13 residues long. DNA of the CDR3: TGTGCCAGCAGCCTCCCGCCCCCCGATACGCAGTATTTT. Translation: CASSLPPPDTQYF.